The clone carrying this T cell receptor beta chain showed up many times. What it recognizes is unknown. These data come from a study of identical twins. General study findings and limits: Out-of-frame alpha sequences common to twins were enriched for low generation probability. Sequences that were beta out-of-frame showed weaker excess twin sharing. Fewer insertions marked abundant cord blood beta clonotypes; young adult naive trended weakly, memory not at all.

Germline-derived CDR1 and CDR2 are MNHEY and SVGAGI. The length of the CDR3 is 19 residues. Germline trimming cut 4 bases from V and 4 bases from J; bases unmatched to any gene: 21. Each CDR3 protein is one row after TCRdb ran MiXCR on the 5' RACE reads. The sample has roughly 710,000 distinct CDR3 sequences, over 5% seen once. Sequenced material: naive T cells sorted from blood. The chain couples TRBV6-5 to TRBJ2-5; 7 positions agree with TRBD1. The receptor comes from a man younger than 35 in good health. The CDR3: CASSWQPWTGESTTETQYF. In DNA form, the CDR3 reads TGTGCCAGCAGTTGGCAACCCTGGACAGGAGAATCCACGACAGAGACCCAGTACTTC.